Listed here are 12 T cell receptor beta chains from one sample, sequenced in a study of blood T cell repertoires in COVID-19. Method: immunoSEQ multiplex PCR; TCRdb's copy keeps in-frame clones and lacks some. The table records around 180,000 clones, roughly 80% of them present only once. Sequenced input: peripheral blood. These receptors were collected from a woman in her 30s with acute or convalescent COVID-19.

The chain combines TRBV7-2 with TRBJ1-2; 8 positions match TRBD1. CDR3 length equals 16 residues. Germline V gene lookup returns CDR1 SGHTA and CDR2 FQGNSA. V lost 4 bases to trimming and J lost 7 bases; unmatched junction nucleotides: 14. The CDR3 loop reads CASSSSIPTGALGYTF. In DNA form, the CDR3 reads TGTGCCAGCAGCTCCTCAATACCGACAGGGGCCCTTGGCTACACCTTC.

V and J are TRBV28 and TRBJ1-2; 8 positions match TRBD1. There are 13 residues in the CDR3. V gave up 7 bases and J gave up 8 bases; unmatched junction bases: 9. CDR1 and CDR2 from the germline V gene are MDHEN and SYDVKM. The CDR3 is CASTKDRVGGYTF. The CDR3 DNA sequence: TGTGCCAGCACCAAGGACAGGGTCGGGGGCTACACCTTC.

The CDR3 region has the DNA TGTGCCGGCGGGCCGCGGGCCTCCGAGCAGTACTTC. Translating it yields CAGGPRASEQYF. V and J are TRBV27 and TRBJ2-7; D possibly corresponds to TRBD2 (5 bases). Trimming pared 11 bases from V and 6 bases from J, leaving 17 bases between. Germline V gives CDR1 MNHEY, CDR2 SMNVEV (reference sequence). The CDR3 length is 12 residues.

V gene TRBV6-4 combines with J gene TRBJ2-1, with 7 bases fitting TRBD2. Germline V gene sequence: CDR1 MRHNA, CDR2 SNTAGT. There are 15 residues in the CDR3. V shed 2 bases and J 6 bases; nucleotides not matched to a gene: 7. The CDR3 DNA reads TGTGCCAGCAGTGACAGGTGGGAGGGCCCCAATGAGCAGTTCTTC. Amino acid sequence: CASSDRWEGPNEQFF.

This clone occurred once. The chain recombines TRBV9 with TRBJ1-3; D remains unclear. This CDR3 region has 19 residues. Trimming cost V 0 bases and J 3 bases, with 22 bases left between them. CDR1 and CDR2 from the germline V gene are SGDLS and YYNGEE. CDR3 residues: CASSVEVGLGVASGNTIYF. DNA for the CDR3: TGTGCCAGCAGCGTAGAGGTAGGATTGGGAGTCGCTAGTGGAAACACCATATATTTT.

The V call is TRBV18, the J call TRBJ1-6, with 8 bases fitting TRBD1. The germline gives CDR1 KGHSH, CDR2 LQKENI. This CDR3 is built from 13 residues. Trimming took 8 bases from V and 7 from J; bases not matched to a gene: 4. The CDR3 sequence is CASDRGANSPLHF. Here the CDR3 DNA reads TGTGCCAGCGACAGGGGCGCGAATTCACCCCTCCACTTT.

The gene calls are TRBV4-2 and TRBJ2-1; 11 bases line up with TRBD2. V dropped 1 base and J dropped 7; count of bases not matched to a gene: 6. Germline loops: CDR1 LGHNA, CDR2 YNFKEQ. The CDR3 is made up of 16 amino acids. The CDR3 here is CASSQVIAGGSNEQFF. CDR3 nucleotides: TGTGCCAGCAGCCAAGTCATAGCGGGGGGGTCGAATGAGCAGTTCTTC.

The rearrangement uses TRBV9 and TRBJ1-6; D gene ambiguous. This CDR3 comprises 12 residues. With 0 bases removed from V and 12 bases from J, the gap between germline ends came to 7 bases. Germline V gene sequence: CDR1 SGDLS, CDR2 YYNGEE. CDR3: CASSVDGEPLHF. The CDR3 DNA sequence: TGTGCCAGCAGCGTAGACGGGGAACCCCTCCACTTT.

This clone was seen only a few times. The rearrangement joins TRBV5-4 to TRBJ1-1; D may be TRBD1 (6 bases). Trimming left V 0 bases short and J 3 bases short, with 12 bases between. Germline V gene sequence: CDR1 SGHNT, CDR2 YYREEE (reference sequence). There are 15 residues in the CDR3. CDR3 coding DNA: TGTGCCAGCAGCTTGGCGGACAGATGGGACACTGAAGCTTTCTTT. This codes for CASSLADRWDTEAFF.

The chain carries TRBV10-3 and TRBJ1-1; TRBD1 is a possible D gene (6 bases). V lost 0 bases and J lost 4, with 12 bases in between. Germline loops: CDR1 ENHRY, CDR2 SYGVKD. The CDR3 sequence is 15 residues long. The CDR3 DNA is TGTGCCATCAGTGAGTCTAACAGGGCCAGCACTGAAGCTTTCTTT. This sequence encodes CAISESNRASTEAFF.

The sample holds one count of this clone. This sequence joins TRBV10-1 and TRBJ2-3; D is undetermined. V was trimmed by 6 bases and J by 4 bases, leaving 8 bases between them. In germline, CDR1 is WNHNN, CDR2 SYGVQD (reference sequence). CDR3 length: 12 amino acids. The CDR3 is CASRASSDTQYF. CDR3 DNA sequence: TGCGCCAGCAGGGCATCCTCAGATACGCAGTATTTT.

CDR3 DNA sequence: TGTGCCAGCAGCGTAGGCCGGGAGGGAGATACGCAGTATTTT. This sequence encodes CASSVGREGDTQYF. This chain uses TRBV9 with TRBJ2-3; 8 bases fit TRBD2. The CDR3 runs to 14 residues. The germline V gene encodes CDR1 SGDLS and CDR2 YYNGEE. V lost 0 bases, J lost 5 bases, and 2 bases stayed unmatched.